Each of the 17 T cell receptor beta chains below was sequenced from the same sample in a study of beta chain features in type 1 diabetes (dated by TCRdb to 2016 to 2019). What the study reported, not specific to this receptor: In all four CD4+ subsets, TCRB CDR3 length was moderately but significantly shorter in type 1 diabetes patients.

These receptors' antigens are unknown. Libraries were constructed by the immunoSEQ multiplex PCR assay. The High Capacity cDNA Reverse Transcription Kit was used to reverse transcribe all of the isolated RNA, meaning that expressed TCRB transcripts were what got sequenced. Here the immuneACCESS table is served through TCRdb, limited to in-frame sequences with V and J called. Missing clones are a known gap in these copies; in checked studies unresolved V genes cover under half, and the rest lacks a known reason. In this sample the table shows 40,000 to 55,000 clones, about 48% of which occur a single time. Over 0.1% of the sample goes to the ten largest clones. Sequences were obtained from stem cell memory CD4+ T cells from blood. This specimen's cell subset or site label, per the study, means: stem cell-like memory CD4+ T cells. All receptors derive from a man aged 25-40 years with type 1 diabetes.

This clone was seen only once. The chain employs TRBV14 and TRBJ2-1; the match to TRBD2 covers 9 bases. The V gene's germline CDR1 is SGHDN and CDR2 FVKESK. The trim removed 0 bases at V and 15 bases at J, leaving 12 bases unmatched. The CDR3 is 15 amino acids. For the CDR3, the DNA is TGTGCCAGCAGCCAAGATGCTAGCGGGGCCCAGCCCCGGTTCTTC. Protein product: CASSQDASGAQPRFF.

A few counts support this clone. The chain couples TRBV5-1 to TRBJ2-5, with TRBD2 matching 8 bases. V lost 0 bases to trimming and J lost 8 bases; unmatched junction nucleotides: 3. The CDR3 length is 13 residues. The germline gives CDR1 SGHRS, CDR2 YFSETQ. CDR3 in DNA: TGCGCCAGCAGCTTGGAACTAGCGGCCACCCAGTACTTC. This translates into CASSLELAATQYF.

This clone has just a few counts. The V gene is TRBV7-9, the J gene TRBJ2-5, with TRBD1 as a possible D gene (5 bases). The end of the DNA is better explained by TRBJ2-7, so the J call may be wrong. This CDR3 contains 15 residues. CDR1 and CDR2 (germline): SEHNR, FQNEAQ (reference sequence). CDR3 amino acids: CASSLESGPYYEQYF. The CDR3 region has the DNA TGTGCCAGCAGCTTAGAATCAGGGCCCTACTACGAGCAGTACTTC.

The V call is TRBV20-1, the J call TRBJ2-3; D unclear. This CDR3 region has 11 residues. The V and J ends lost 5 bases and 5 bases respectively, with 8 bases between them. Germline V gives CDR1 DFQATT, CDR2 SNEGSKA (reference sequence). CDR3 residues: CSAVPGDTQYF. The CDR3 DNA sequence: TGCAGTGCTGTTCCCGGAGATACGCAGTATTTT.

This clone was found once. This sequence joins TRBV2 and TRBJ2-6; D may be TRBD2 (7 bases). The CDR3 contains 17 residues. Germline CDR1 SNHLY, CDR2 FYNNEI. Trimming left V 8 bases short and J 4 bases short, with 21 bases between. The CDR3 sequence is CASGGGRRPSGANVLTF. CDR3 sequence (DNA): TGTGCCAGCGGGGGGGGCAGGCGCCCTTCCGGGGCCAACGTCCTGACTTTC.

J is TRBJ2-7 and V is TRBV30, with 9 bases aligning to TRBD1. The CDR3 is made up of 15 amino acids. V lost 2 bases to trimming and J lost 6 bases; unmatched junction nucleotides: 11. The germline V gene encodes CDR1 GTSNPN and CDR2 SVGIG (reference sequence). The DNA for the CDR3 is TGTGCCTGGAGTACCCCCGGGACAGGGACCGGCGAGCAGTACTTC. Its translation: CAWSTPGTGTGEQYF. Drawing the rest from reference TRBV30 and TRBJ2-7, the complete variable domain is SQTIHQWPATLVQPVGSPLSLECTVEGTSNPNLYWYRQAAGRGLQLLFYSVGIGQISSEVPQNLSASRPQDRQFILSSKKLLLSDSGFYLCAWSTPGTGTGEQYFGPGTRLTVT.

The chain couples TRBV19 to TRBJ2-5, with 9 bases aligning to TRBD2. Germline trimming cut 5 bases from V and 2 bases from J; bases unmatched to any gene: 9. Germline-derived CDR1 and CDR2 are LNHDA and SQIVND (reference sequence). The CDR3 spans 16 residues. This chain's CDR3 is CASSAGGGVRQETQYF. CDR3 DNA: TGTGCCAGTAGTGCGGGAGGGGGCGTGAGGCAAGAGACCCAGTACTTC. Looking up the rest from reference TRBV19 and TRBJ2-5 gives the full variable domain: DGGITQSPKYLFRKEGQNVTLSCEQNLNHDAMYWYRQDPGQGLRLIYYSQIVNDFQKGDIAEGYSVSREKKESFPLTVTSAQKNPTAFYLCASSAGGGVRQETQYFGPGTRLLVL.

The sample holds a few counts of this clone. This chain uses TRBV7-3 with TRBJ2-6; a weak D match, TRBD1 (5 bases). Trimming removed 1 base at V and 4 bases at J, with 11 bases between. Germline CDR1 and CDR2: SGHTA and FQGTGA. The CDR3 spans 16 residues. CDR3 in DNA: TGTGCCAGCAGCTTAAAGTCAGGGTCCGGGGCCAACGTCCTGACTTTC. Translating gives CASSLKSGSGANVLTF. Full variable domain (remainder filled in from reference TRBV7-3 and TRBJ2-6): GAGVSQTPSNKVTEKGKYVELRCDPISGHTALYWYRQSLGQGPEFLIYFQGTGAADDSGLPNDRFFAVRPEGSVSTLKIQRTERGDSAVYLCASSLKSGSGANVLTFGAGSRLTVL.

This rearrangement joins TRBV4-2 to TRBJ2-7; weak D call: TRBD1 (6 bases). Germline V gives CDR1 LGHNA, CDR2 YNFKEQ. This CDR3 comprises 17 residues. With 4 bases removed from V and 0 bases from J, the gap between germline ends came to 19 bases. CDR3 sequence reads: CASSPLPDSLRSYEQYF. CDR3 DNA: TGTGCCAGCAGCCCGTTACCGGACAGCCTACGCTCCTACGAGCAGTACTTC.

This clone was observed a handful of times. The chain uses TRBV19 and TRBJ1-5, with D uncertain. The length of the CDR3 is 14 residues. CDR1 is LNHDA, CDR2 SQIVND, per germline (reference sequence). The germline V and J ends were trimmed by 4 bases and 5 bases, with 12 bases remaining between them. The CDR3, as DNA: TGTGCCAGTAGTAATCGCCCCGGGGATCAGCCCCAGCATTTT. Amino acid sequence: CASSNRPGDQPQHF.

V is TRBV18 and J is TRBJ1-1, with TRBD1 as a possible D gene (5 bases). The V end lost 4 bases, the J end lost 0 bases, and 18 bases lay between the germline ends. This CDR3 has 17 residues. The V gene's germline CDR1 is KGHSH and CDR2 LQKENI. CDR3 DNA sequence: TGTGCCAGCTCACTCAACACAGGAGAGTTCATGAACACTGAAGCTTTCTTT. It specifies CASSLNTGEFMNTEAFF.

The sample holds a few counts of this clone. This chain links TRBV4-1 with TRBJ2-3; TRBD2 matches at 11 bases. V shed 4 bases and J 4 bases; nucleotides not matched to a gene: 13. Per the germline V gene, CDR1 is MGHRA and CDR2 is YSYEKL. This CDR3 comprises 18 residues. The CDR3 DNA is TGCGCCAGCAGCCCCACTAGCGGGAGCGGGAGAAGGGCAGATACGCAGTATTTT. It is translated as CASSPTSGSGRRADTQYF.

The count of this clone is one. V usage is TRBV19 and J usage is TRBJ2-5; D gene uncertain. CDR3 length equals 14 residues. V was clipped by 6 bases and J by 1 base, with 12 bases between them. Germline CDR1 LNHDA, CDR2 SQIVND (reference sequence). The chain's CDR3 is CASRRDTVQETQYF. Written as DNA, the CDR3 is TGTGCCAGTAGGAGAGATACAGTCCAAGAGACCCAGTACTTC. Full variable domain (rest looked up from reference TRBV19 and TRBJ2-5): DGGITQSPKYLFRKEGQNVTLSCEQNLNHDAMYWYRQDPGQGLRLIYYSQIVNDFQKGDIAEGYSVSREKKESFPLTVTSAQKNPTAFYLCASRRDTVQETQYFGPGTRLLVL.

This chain's CDR3 is CASSVRGQRNQPQHF. CDR3 in DNA: TGTGCCAGTAGTGTCAGGGGGCAGAGAAATCAGCCCCAGCATTTT. This chain links TRBV19 with TRBJ1-5, with TRBD1 identical over 8 bases. CDR3 size: 15 residues. V shed 5 bases, J shed 4 bases, and the junction held 7 bases outside the gene matches. Germline V CDR1 and CDR2: LNHDA, SQIVND (reference sequence). Full variable domain (remainder filled in from reference TRBV19 and TRBJ1-5): DGGITQSPKYLFRKEGQNVTLSCEQNLNHDAMYWYRQDPGQGLRLIYYSQIVNDFQKGDIAEGYSVSREKKESFPLTVTSAQKNPTAFYLCASSVRGQRNQPQHFGDGTRLSIL.

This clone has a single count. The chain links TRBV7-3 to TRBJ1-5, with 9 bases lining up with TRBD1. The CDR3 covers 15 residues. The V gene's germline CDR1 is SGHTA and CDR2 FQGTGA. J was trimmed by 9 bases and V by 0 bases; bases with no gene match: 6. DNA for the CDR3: TGTGCCAGCAGCTTAACGGCACAGGGGGCACGGCCCCAGCATTTT. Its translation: CASSLTAQGARPQHF.

CDR3: CASSTVPSDTQYF. The CDR3 region has the DNA TGTGCCAGCAGCACGGTGCCGTCGGATACGCAGTATTTT. The chain carries TRBV11-1 and TRBJ2-3; D not certain. V was pared by 5 bases and J by 6 bases, with 12 bases between. This CDR3 has 13 residues. Germline CDR1 and CDR2: SGHAT and FQDESV (reference sequence).

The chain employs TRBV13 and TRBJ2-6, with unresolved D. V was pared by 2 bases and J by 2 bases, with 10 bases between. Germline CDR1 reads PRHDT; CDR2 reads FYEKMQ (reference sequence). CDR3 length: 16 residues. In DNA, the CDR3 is TGTGCCAGCAGCTTAAACTACCTCACTGGGGCCAACGTCCTGACTTTC. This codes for CASSLNYLTGANVLTF.